Below are 24 T cell receptor beta chains sequenced from a single sample in a study of blood T cell repertoires in COVID-19. The data were produced by immunoSEQ multiplex PCR, yet TCRdb's version contains in-frame clones alone and is incomplete. The sample yields some 400,000 clones, approximately 89% seen once. Sequencing was carried out using PBMCs or T cells enriched from blood (not recorded which). Source of these receptors: a woman in her 30s who had recovered from COVID-19.

This chain joins TRBV5-1 and TRBJ2-3, with D possibly matching TRBD2 (6 bases). V lost 1 base to trimming and J lost 2 bases, with 14 bases between them. The CDR3 consists of 16 residues. Germline assignment: CDR1 SGHRS and CDR2 YFSETQ. Written as DNA, the CDR3 is TGCGCCAGCAGCTTGAAGGCGGCGGGGTACACAGATACGCAGTATTTT. Encoded protein: CASSLKAAGYTDTQYF.

This rearrangement joins TRBV14 to TRBJ1-2, with TRBD1 as a possible D gene (6 bases). Trimming cost V 5 bases and J 3 bases, with 22 bases left between them. Germline V CDR1 and CDR2: SGHDN, FVKESK. The CDR3 is made up of 17 amino acids. The CDR3 is CASSKVAGVPLDYGYTF. The DNA of the CDR3 is TGTGCCAGCAGCAAGGTGGCAGGGGTCCCCCTCGACTATGGCTACACCTTC.

CDR3 DNA: TGTGCCAGCAGCCTTCGACAGGGATCTGACACTGAAGCTTTCTTT. This sequence encodes CASSLRQGSDTEAFF. The gene calls are TRBV21-1 and TRBJ1-1; the table's D call of TRBD1 was not tested on the DNA. TRBV21-1 is labeled a pseudogene. The CDR3 is made up of 15 amino acids.

This clone was counted only a few times. The genes are TRBV5-1 and TRBJ2-7, with 9 bases identical to TRBD2. This CDR3 has 14 amino acids. CDR1 is SGHRS and CDR2 is YFSETQ in the germline V gene. Unmatched junction bases numbered 0, after V lost 2 bases and J lost 0 bases. CDR3 DNA sequence: TGCGCCAGCAGCTTTAGCGGGAGCTCCTACGAGCAGTACTTC. Translated: CASSFSGSSYEQYF.

This rearrangement joins TRBV5-5 to TRBJ2-2; 10 bases fit TRBD1. V shed 4 bases and J 5 bases; nucleotides not matched to a gene: 5. CDR3 length: 15 amino acids. Germline V gene lookup returns CDR1 SGHKS and CDR2 YYEKEE (reference sequence). CDR3 sequence (DNA): TGTGCCAGCAGCACGACAGGGGGCTCGACCGGGGAGCTGTTTTTT. It is translated as CASSTTGGSTGELFF. Supplemented by reference TRBV5-5 and TRBJ2-2, the full variable domain reads DAGVTQSPTHLIKTRGQQVTLRCSPISGHKSVSWYQQVLGQGPQFIFQYYEKEERGRGNFPDRFSARQFPNYSSELNVNALLLGDSALYLCASSTTGGSTGELFFGEGSRLTVL.

The chain combines TRBV7-9 with TRBJ2-5, with D possibly TRBD1 on 5 matching bases. This CDR3 comprises 15 residues. Trimming shortened V by 1 base and J by 7 bases, and 16 bases separated the two germline ends. The germline V gene has CDR1 SEHNR and CDR2 FQNEAQ (reference sequence). CDR3 amino acids: CASSLVPQGKLTQYF. CDR3 in DNA: TGTGCCAGCAGCTTAGTTCCTCAGGGCAAGTTGACCCAGTACTTC.

The J gene is TRBJ2-1, the V gene TRBV2, with no clear D. V was pared by 5 bases and J by 10 bases, with 9 bases between. Germline V lookup: CDR1 SNHLY, CDR2 FYNNEI. This CDR3 region has 11 residues. In nucleotides, the CDR3 is TGTGCCAGCAGTAATCCCTCGGAGCAGTTCTTC. Its translation: CASSNPSEQFF.

This clone came up once. This chain uses TRBV5-4 with TRBJ2-1; 7 bases line up with TRBD1. CDR3 length equals 15 residues. Germline V gene lookup returns CDR1 SGHNT and CDR2 YYREEE (reference sequence). The junction had 10 bases not matched to a gene; V was cut back by 4 bases and J by 6 bases. CDR3 sequence: CASSHEGARANEQFF. In nucleotides, the CDR3 is TGTGCCAGCAGCCATGAGGGGGCCAGGGCCAATGAGCAGTTCTTC.

The chain links TRBV6-5 to TRBJ1-2, with TRBD1 matching 7 bases. This CDR3 is built from 16 residues. The germline CDR1 and CDR2 sequences are MNHEY and SVGAGI. V lost 2 bases to trimming and J lost 10 bases; unmatched junction nucleotides: 16. In DNA, the CDR3 is TGTGCCAGCAGTTACACGGGACAGTCAATTCAACGGATCTACACCTTC. It yields the protein CASSYTGQSIQRIYTF.

This rearrangement joins TRBV27 to TRBJ2-1; D unclear. CDR3 length: 13 residues. V dropped 2 bases and J dropped 4 bases, with 6 bases sitting between them. From germline, CDR1 is MNHEY and CDR2 SMNVEV (reference sequence). CDR3 protein: CASSLNTYNEQFF. For the CDR3, the DNA is TGTGCCAGCAGTTTAAATACTTACAATGAGCAGTTCTTC.

The rearrangement uses TRBV27 and TRBJ1-5; TRBD1 might be the D (6 bases). From germline, CDR1 is MNHEY and CDR2 SMNVEV (reference sequence). Trimming shortened V by 9 bases and J by 4 bases, and 19 bases separated the two germline ends. The CDR3 consists of 15 residues. CDR3 region: CASALATGQNQPQHF. The CDR3 DNA follows: TGTGCCAGTGCCTTGGCAACAGGGCAGAATCAGCCCCAGCATTTT.

The rearrangement links TRBV5-6 to TRBJ1-5; 9 positions agree with TRBD1. CDR3 length equals 16 residues. The J segment lost 7 bases and the V segment lost 3 bases, leaving 11 bases of the junction unmatched. The germline gives CDR1 SGHDT, CDR2 YYEEEE. CDR3 coding DNA: TGTGCCAGCAGCTCGCCAATTACAGGGGGCCGGCAGCCCCAGCATTTT. Protein: CASSSPITGGRQPQHF.

The chain uses TRBV5-4 and TRBJ2-1, with 9 positions matching TRBD2. J gave up 0 bases and V 0 bases, and 4 bases lay outside the gene matches. The length of the CDR3 is 17 residues. Per germline, CDR1 SGHNT and CDR2 YYREEE (reference sequence). CDR3 residues: CASSLGGSGSSYNEQFF. In nucleotides, the CDR3 is TGTGCCAGCAGCTTGGGGGGTAGCGGGAGCTCCTACAATGAGCAGTTCTTC.

Comment on this clone: The sample contains more than one DNA sequence encoding this CDR3. The chain links TRBV9 to TRBJ1-3, with unresolved D. Germline V gene sequence: CDR1 SGDLS, CDR2 YYNGEE. The CDR3 covers 14 residues. The V gene lost 0 bases and the J gene lost 0 bases, with 4 bases spanning the gap. The CDR3 coding sequence is TGTGCCAGCAGCGTAGCTAGCTCTGGAAACACCATATATTTT. Translation gives CASSVASSGNTIYF.

In regard to this clone: The same CDR3 arises from other DNA sequences in this sample as well. The V call is TRBV19, the J call TRBJ1-1; 9 bases match TRBD1. The V segment lost 6 bases and the J segment 5 bases; nucleotides outside the gene matches: 7. The germline gives CDR1 LNHDA, CDR2 SQIVND (reference sequence). The CDR3 totals 14 residues. CDR3 loop: CASSLGQGGTEAFF. CDR3 nucleotides: TGTGCCAGTAGCCTGGGACAGGGAGGTACTGAAGCTTTCTTT.

The V call is TRBV6-6, the J call TRBJ1-2; D is unresolved. Between the trimmed V and J ends, which lost 2 bases and 2 bases, there was a span of 6 bases. CDR1 and CDR2 from the germline V gene are MNHNY and SVGAGI (reference sequence). This CDR3 region has 13 residues. CDR3 nucleotides: TGTGCCAGCAGTTACAACAGCAACTATGGCTACACCTTC. It codes for CASSYNSNYGYTF.

V and J are TRBV9 and TRBJ1-1; 7 bases line up with TRBD1. The CDR3 sequence is 15 residues long. J gave up 1 base and V 3 bases, and 6 bases lay outside the gene matches. Looked up from germline, CDR1 is SGDLS and CDR2 is YYNGEE. The CDR3: CASSGRQGWNTEAFF. For the CDR3, the DNA is TGTGCCAGCAGCGGAAGACAGGGTTGGAACACTGAAGCTTTCTTT.

The CDR3 sequence: CASSNLPGGFDEQFF. CDR3 in DNA: TGTGCCAGCAGCAACCTGCCAGGGGGCTTCGATGAGCAGTTCTTC. This chain uses TRBV7-3 with TRBJ2-1; 8 nucleotides line up with TRBD1. CDR1 is SGHTA and CDR2 is FQGTGA in the germline V gene. The CDR3 has 15 amino acids. With 5 bases clipped from V and 8 bases from J, the junction kept 11 bases outside the gene matches.

J is TRBJ1-2 and V is TRBV5-4, with a possible D match to TRBD1 (6 bases). The CDR3 is made up of 14 amino acids. V lost 1 base, J lost 2 bases, and 9 bases lay in between. CDR1 SGHNT and CDR2 YYREEE come from the germline V gene (reference sequence). The CDR3 DNA reads as TGTGCCAGCAGCTTGAACCAGGGGAACTATGGCTACACCTTC. Residues: CASSLNQGNYGYTF.

This clone was counted a few times. V usage is TRBV27 and J usage is TRBJ2-3, with TRBD2 matching over 15 bases. Trimming at V came to 3 bases and at J to 7 bases, leaving 11 bases not matched to a gene. Per germline, CDR1 MNHEY and CDR2 SMNVEV (reference sequence). This CDR3 contains 18 residues. The CDR3 loop is CASSLAGTSGRPGNTQYF. In DNA form, the CDR3 reads TGTGCCAGCAGTTTGGCTGGGACTAGCGGGAGGCCGGGGAATACGCAGTATTTT.

The rearrangement links TRBV30 to TRBJ1-5, with TRBD1 matching 7 bases. With 2 bases clipped from V and 6 bases from J, the junction kept 7 bases outside the gene matches. The CDR3 loop spans 14 amino acids. The germline V gene has CDR1 GTSNPN and CDR2 SVGIG (reference sequence). The CDR3 region has the DNA TGTGCCTGGAGTATGACAGGGTGGGGTCAGCCCCAGCATTTT. It specifies CAWSMTGWGQPQHF. Supplemented by reference TRBV30 and TRBJ1-5, the full variable domain reads SQTIHQWPATLVQPVGSPLSLECTVEGTSNPNLYWYRQAAGRGLQLLFYSVGIGQISSEVPQNLSASRPQDRQFILSSKKLLLSDSGFYLCAWSMTGWGQPQHFGDGTRLSIL.

The J gene is TRBJ1-1, the V gene TRBV18; tentatively, D is TRBD1 (6 bases). In germline, CDR1 is KGHSH, CDR2 LQKENI. The CDR3 loop spans 13 amino acids. V lost 2 bases and J lost 7, with 11 bases in between. The DNA for the CDR3 is TGTGCCAGCTCACCAAAACTGGACAGTGAAGCTTTCTTT. It is translated as CASSPKLDSEAFF. The variable domain in full, with the rest retrieved from reference TRBV18 and TRBJ1-1, is NAGVMQNPRHLVRRRGQEARLRCSPMKGHSHVYWYRQLPEEGLKFMVYLQKENIIDESGMPKERFSAEFPKEGPSILRIQQVVRGDSAAYFCASSPKLDSEAFFGQGTRLTVV.

This clone was seen only once. This sample also contains other DNA sequences that code for the same CDR3. The chain recombines TRBV6-5 with TRBJ1-1, with D possibly being TRBD1 (5 bases). V was cut by 6 bases and J by 1 base, with 12 bases left in between. The CDR3 spans 14 residues. Germline loops: CDR1 MNHEY, CDR2 SVGAGI. The CDR3 is CASSRGTENTEAFF. The CDR3 DNA is TGTGCCAGCAGCCGAGGGACTGAGAACACTGAAGCTTTCTTT.

This chain uses TRBV19 with TRBJ2-1, with TRBD1 identical over 9 bases. The CDR3 has 19 amino acids. V lost 1 base and J lost 7; bases outside the gene matches: 17. Germline lookup yields CDR1 LNHDA and CDR2 SQIVND (reference sequence). CDR3: CASSIGVMTGTGKLNEQFF. The DNA for the CDR3 is TGTGCCAGTAGTATAGGCGTAATGACCGGGACAGGGAAATTGAATGAGCAGTTCTTC.